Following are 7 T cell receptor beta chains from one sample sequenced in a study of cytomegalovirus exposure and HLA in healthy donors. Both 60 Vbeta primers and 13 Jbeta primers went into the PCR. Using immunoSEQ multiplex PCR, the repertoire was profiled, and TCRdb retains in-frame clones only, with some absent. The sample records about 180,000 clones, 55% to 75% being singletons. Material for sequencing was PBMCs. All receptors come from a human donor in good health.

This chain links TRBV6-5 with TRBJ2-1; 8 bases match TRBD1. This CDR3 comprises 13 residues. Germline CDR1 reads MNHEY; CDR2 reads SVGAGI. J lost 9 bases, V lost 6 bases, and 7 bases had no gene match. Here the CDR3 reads CASRRTGSAEQFF. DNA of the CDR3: TGTGCCAGCAGGCGGACAGGGTCGGCTGAGCAGTTCTTC.

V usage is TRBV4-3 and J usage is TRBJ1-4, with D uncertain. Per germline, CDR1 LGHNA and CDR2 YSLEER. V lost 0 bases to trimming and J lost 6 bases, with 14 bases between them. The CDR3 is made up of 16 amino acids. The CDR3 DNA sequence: TGCGCCAGCAGCCAAGATTATGGAGGAATGGATGAAAAACTGTTTTTT. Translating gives CASSQDYGGMDEKLFF.

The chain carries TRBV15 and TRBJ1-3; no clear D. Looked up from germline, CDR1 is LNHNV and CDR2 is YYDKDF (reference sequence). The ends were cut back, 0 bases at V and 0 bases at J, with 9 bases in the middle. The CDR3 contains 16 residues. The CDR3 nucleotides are TGTGCCACCAGCAGAGATCCACCCAGCTCTGGAAACACCATATATTTT. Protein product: CATSRDPPSSGNTIYF.

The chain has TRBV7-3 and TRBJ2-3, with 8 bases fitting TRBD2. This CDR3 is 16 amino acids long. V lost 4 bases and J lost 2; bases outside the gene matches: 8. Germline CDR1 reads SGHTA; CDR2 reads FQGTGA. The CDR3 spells CASSYGAGGTTDTQYF. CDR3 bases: TGTGCCAGCAGCTACGGCGCGGGGGGAACCACAGATACGCAGTATTTT.

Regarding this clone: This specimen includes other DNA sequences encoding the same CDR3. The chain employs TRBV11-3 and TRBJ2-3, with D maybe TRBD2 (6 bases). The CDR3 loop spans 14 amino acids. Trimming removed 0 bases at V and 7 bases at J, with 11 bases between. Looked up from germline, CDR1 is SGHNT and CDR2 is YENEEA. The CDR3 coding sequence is TGTGCCAGCAGCTTAGATGGGACTTCTAATACGCAGTATTTT. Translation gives CASSLDGTSNTQYF.

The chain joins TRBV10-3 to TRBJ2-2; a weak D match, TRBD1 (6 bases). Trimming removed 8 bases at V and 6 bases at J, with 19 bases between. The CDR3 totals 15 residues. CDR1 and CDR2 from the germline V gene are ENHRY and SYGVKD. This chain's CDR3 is CAIPQPTGSSGELFF. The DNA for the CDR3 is TGTGCCATCCCCCAACCAACAGGGAGTTCCGGGGAGCTGTTTTTT.

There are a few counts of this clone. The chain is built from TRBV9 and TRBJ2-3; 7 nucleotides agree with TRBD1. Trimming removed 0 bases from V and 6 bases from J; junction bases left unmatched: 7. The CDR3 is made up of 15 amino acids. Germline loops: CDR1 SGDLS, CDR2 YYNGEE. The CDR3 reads CASSVVGGIPDTQYF. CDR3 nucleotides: TGTGCCAGCAGCGTAGTAGGGGGCATCCCGGATACGCAGTATTTT.